A single sample gave rise to the 26 T cell receptor beta chains below, sequenced in a study of cytomegalovirus exposure and HLA in healthy donors (dated by TCRdb to about 2017). Receptor libraries were prepared by the immunoSEQ multiplex PCR assay. Entries here come from immuneACCESS through TCRdb and include only in-frame sequences with V and J called. Some clones fail to appear in such tables; in the studies checked, an unresolved V gene covers under half of the shortfall, and the cause of the remainder is unknown. The sample table contains 150,000 to 200,000 clones; only one count was recorded for roughly nine tenths of them. The ten largest clones capture about 9.4% of the sample. Source material: PBMCs. The receptors here all came from a woman under 30 in good health and CMV-seropositive.

This chain connects TRBV25-1 to TRBJ2-5; D might be TRBD2 (6 bases). The germline V gene encodes CDR1 MGHDK and CDR2 SYGVNS. This CDR3 spans 15 amino acids. The V and J ends lost 3 bases and 1 base respectively, with 12 bases between them. The CDR3 loop reads CASSEVPSAQETQYF. Written as DNA, the CDR3 is TGTGCCAGCAGTGAGGTGCCTAGCGCCCAAGAGACCCAGTACTTC.

The rearrangement uses TRBV5-1 and TRBJ2-2, with no clear D. The CDR3 contains 14 residues. Germline CDR1 is SGHRS and CDR2 is YFSETQ. V dropped 0 bases and J dropped 3 bases, with 6 bases sitting between them. The CDR3: CASSLVVDTGELFF. CDR3 bases: TGCGCCAGCAGCTTGGTAGTTGACACCGGGGAGCTGTTTTTT.

This chain joins TRBV27 and TRBJ1-1, with D maybe TRBD1 (5 bases). Germline V gene lookup returns CDR1 MNHEY and CDR2 SMNVEV (reference sequence). The V and J ends lost 2 bases and 4 bases respectively, with 11 bases between them. The CDR3 has 14 amino acids. The CDR3 nucleotides read TGTGCCAGCAGTTTAAGGGGAGGAGGCACTGAAGCTTTCTTT. It yields the protein CASSLRGGGTEAFF.

This sequence joins TRBV2 and TRBJ1-5; 7 nucleotides match TRBD1. CDR3 length: 14 residues. V shed 5 bases, J shed 6 bases, and the junction held 7 bases outside the gene matches. Germline loops: CDR1 SNHLY, CDR2 FYNNEI. The DNA for the CDR3 is TGTGCCAGCAGTCGAGACAGGGAGTCTCAGCCCCAGCATTTT. This encodes CASSRDRESQPQHF.

The rearrangement uses TRBV18 and TRBJ2-1, with 8 bases matching TRBD1. The CDR3 totals 14 residues. Germline V gene sequence: CDR1 KGHSH, CDR2 LQKENI. V shed 5 bases, J shed 9 bases, and the junction held 9 bases outside the gene matches. CDR3 sequence (DNA): TGTGCCAGCTCAATCGGGACCACAGGGGGTGAGCAGTTCTTC. Translating gives CASSIGTTGGEQFF.

The chain recombines TRBV25-1 with TRBJ2-2, with a weak D call TRBD2 (5 bases). Germline V gives CDR1 MGHDK, CDR2 SYGVNS. Deletions cut 4 bases from V and 8 bases from J, with 5 bases between. The CDR3 spans 11 residues. As DNA, the CDR3 is TGTGCCAGCAGTGGAGGGGGGGAGCTGTTTTTT. Translating it yields CASSGGGELFF.

The sample holds one count of this clone. The chain links TRBV18 to TRBJ1-5, with D possibly TRBD1 on 5 matching bases. This CDR3 comprises 16 residues. Trimming removed 5 bases at V and 0 bases at J, with 14 bases between. Germline values: CDR1 KGHSH, CDR2 LQKENI. DNA for the CDR3: TGTGCCAGCTCAACGCAGGGTCCGGGTAGCAATCAGCCCCAGCATTTT. It translates to CASSTQGPGSNQPQHF.

The rearrangement uses TRBV7-8 and TRBJ1-5; TRBD1 aligns across 9 bases. The CDR3 has 15 amino acids. V lost 1 base, J lost 5 bases, and 3 bases stayed unmatched. Germline CDR1 and CDR2: SGHVS and FQNEAQ. CDR3 residues: CASSLGTGDHQPQHF. The CDR3 bases are TGTGCCAGCAGCTTAGGGACAGGGGATCATCAGCCCCAGCATTTT.

The gene calls are TRBV9 and TRBJ2-1; D might be TRBD2 (5 bases). This CDR3 comprises 14 residues. Germline V gene data show CDR1 as SGDLS and CDR2 as YYNGEE. Trimming removed 0 bases at V and 8 bases at J, with 12 bases between. The chain's CDR3 is CASSVVGSQDEQFF. The CDR3 DNA reads TGTGCCAGCAGCGTAGTGGGGAGTCAAGATGAGCAGTTCTTC.

The chain links TRBV7-9 to TRBJ2-7; a weak D match, TRBD1 (5 bases). The V gene lost 3 bases and the J gene lost 2 bases, with 11 bases spanning the gap. The CDR3 runs 14 residues. CDR1 is SEHNR and CDR2 is FQNEAQ in the germline V gene (reference sequence). The DNA of the CDR3 is TGTGCCAGCAGCTTCTCAGGGTCCGCCTACGAGCAGTACTTC. It specifies CASSFSGSAYEQYF.

V gene TRBV7-3 combines with J gene TRBJ2-2; 11 bases match TRBD2. V dropped 5 bases and J dropped 2; count of bases not matched to a gene: 7. This CDR3 is built from 17 residues. Germline CDR1 SGHTA, CDR2 FQGTGA. The CDR3 DNA reads as TGTGCCAGCAGCAAACGGGGACTAGCGGTCAACACCGGGGAGCTGTTTTTT. It translates to CASSKRGLAVNTGELFF.

V usage is TRBV7-3 and J usage is TRBJ2-3, with 13 bases matching TRBD2. Germline V lookup: CDR1 SGHTA, CDR2 FQGTGA. The CDR3 runs 20 residues. J gave up 0 bases and V 1 base, and 10 bases lay outside the gene matches. The CDR3 nucleotides are TGTGCCAGCAGCTTAAAAGCTAGGGGACTAGCGGGGACTAGCACAGATACGCAGTATTTT. This translates into CASSLKARGLAGTSTDTQYF.

A few counts support this clone. V usage is TRBV19 and J usage is TRBJ1-5; 7 positions match TRBD1. The CDR3 sequence is 15 residues long. Trimming removed 5 bases from V and 5 bases from J; junction bases left unmatched: 9. Germline V gene sequence: CDR1 LNHDA, CDR2 SQIVND (reference sequence). CDR3 in amino acids: CASSPQIQGDQPQHF. The CDR3 nucleotides read TGTGCCAGTAGTCCGCAAATCCAGGGGGATCAGCCCCAGCATTTT.

This clone was seen only once. The chain joins TRBV27 to TRBJ2-1; no clear D gene. Germline V CDR1 and CDR2: MNHEY, SMNVEV (reference sequence). The CDR3 has 13 amino acids. V was trimmed by 6 bases and J by 6 bases, leaving 12 bases between them. This CDR3 is CASRKLTSNEQFF. In DNA, the CDR3 is TGTGCCAGCAGGAAACTCACTTCCAATGAGCAGTTCTTC.

The chain links TRBV30 to TRBJ1-5; D may be TRBD1 (5 bases). The CDR3 loop spans 15 amino acids. Germline CDR1 GTSNPN, CDR2 SVGIG (reference sequence). V was pared by 0 bases and J by 0 bases, with 9 bases between. The CDR3: CAWSVRGFSNQPQHF. CDR3 DNA: TGTGCCTGGAGTGTAAGGGGTTTTAGCAATCAGCCCCAGCATTTT.

V gene TRBV11-2 combines with J gene TRBJ1-2, with no clear D. The CDR3 is made up of 11 amino acids. The germline V gene encodes CDR1 SGHAT and CDR2 FQNNGV. The ends were cut back, 5 bases at V and 8 bases at J, with 9 bases in the middle. In nucleotides, the CDR3 is TGTGCCAGCAGCCGCGGGGTGGGCTACACCTTC. This encodes CASSRGVGYTF.

This chain uses TRBV5-1 with TRBJ2-7; TRBD1 agrees at 7 bases. Germline values: CDR1 SGHRS, CDR2 YFSETQ. V trimming: 0 bases; J trimming: 6 bases; junction bases outside the gene matches: 0. The CDR3 sequence is 12 residues long. The CDR3 loop reads CASSLGDSEQYF. The CDR3 DNA is TGCGCCAGCAGCTTGGGGGACAGCGAGCAGTACTTC.

The rearrangement links TRBV13 to TRBJ2-2; possibly TRBD2 for D (5 bases). Trimming removed 5 bases from V and 4 bases from J, with 17 bases in between. Germline loops: CDR1 PRHDT, CDR2 FYEKMQ (reference sequence). The CDR3 loop spans 16 amino acids. CDR3 DNA: TGTGCCAGCAGCAGACATCCGGACTTGATCACCGGGGAGCTGTTTTTT. Translating gives CASSRHPDLITGELFF.

This clone is a singleton in its sample. This chain connects TRBV30 to TRBJ2-5; possible D gene TRBD2, 6 bases. The CDR3 extends over 11 amino acids. Trimming left V 0 bases short and J 9 bases short, with 8 bases between. Germline lookup yields CDR1 GTSNPN and CDR2 SVGIG (reference sequence). The CDR3: CAWSVRGAQYF. The CDR3 coding sequence is TGTGCCTGGAGTGTACGCGGGGCCCAGTACTTC.

This chain connects TRBV28 to TRBJ1-5, with 9 nucleotides matching TRBD1. The CDR3 runs 18 residues. The junction had 15 bases not matched to a gene; V was cut back by 6 bases and J by 3 bases. The germline V gene has CDR1 MDHEN and CDR2 SYDVKM. CDR3 in amino acids: CASSNYRGPHLFNQPQHF. DNA of the CDR3: TGTGCCAGCAGCAACTACAGGGGGCCGCACCTCTTCAATCAGCCCCAGCATTTT.

This clone was recorded only once. This chain joins TRBV30 and TRBJ1-2; 7 bases are shared with TRBD1. The CDR3 consists of 14 residues. The V gene's germline CDR1 is GTSNPN and CDR2 SVGIG (reference sequence). Trimming removed 2 bases from V and 1 base from J; junction bases left unmatched: 4. The DNA of the CDR3 is TGTGCCTGGAGTCCCGGGACAGTTAACTATGGCTACACCTTC. Residues: CAWSPGTVNYGYTF.

CDR3 DNA sequence: TGTGCCAGCAGCGTAGGAGAAGGAGCGGGAGTTCGCTACGAGCAGTACTTC. It encodes CASSVGEGAGVRYEQYF. The chain has TRBV9 and TRBJ2-7; 8 bases agree with TRBD2. CDR1 and CDR2 (germline): SGDLS, YYNGEE. The CDR3 runs to 17 residues. Trimming at V came to 0 bases and at J to 3 bases, leaving 11 bases not matched to a gene.

This clone was found once. The genes are TRBV18 and TRBJ2-5, with D unclear. Looked up from germline, CDR1 is KGHSH and CDR2 is LQKENI. The V and J ends lost 3 bases and 0 bases respectively, with 14 bases between them. The CDR3 has 16 amino acids. This CDR3 reads CASSPTIGSYQETQYF. CDR3 sequence (DNA): TGTGCCAGCTCACCGACAATTGGGTCGTACCAAGAGACCCAGTACTTC. Using reference TRBV18 and TRBJ2-5 for the parts outside the CDR3, the full variable domain is NAGVMQNPRHLVRRRGQEARLRCSPMKGHSHVYWYRQLPEEGLKFMVYLQKENIIDESGMPKERFSAEFPKEGPSILRIQQVVRGDSAAYFCASSPTIGSYQETQYFGPGTRLLVL.

This sequence joins TRBV5-4 and TRBJ2-1; TRBD2 matches 9 bases. J lost 0 bases, V lost 4 bases, and 5 bases had no gene match. The germline V gene encodes CDR1 SGHNT and CDR2 YYREEE (reference sequence). The length of the CDR3 is 16 residues. The CDR3 reads CASSPIAGASYNEQFF. The DNA for the CDR3 is TGTGCCAGCAGCCCAATAGCGGGAGCCTCCTACAATGAGCAGTTCTTC.

The V call is TRBV7-2, the J call TRBJ2-5; tentatively, D is TRBD1 (5 bases). V lost 3 bases to trimming and J lost 7 bases, with 12 bases between them. Per the germline V gene, CDR1 is SGHTA and CDR2 is FQGNSA. The CDR3 totals 13 residues. CDR3 nucleotide sequence: TGTGCCAGCAGCTTTGGCCAGGGTGGGACCCAGTACTTC. As protein: CASSFGQGGTQYF.

V and J are TRBV18 and TRBJ1-2; D not certain. CDR1 and CDR2 from the germline V gene are KGHSH and LQKENI. V lost 8 bases, J lost 0 bases, and 16 bases lay in between. The CDR3 length is 15 residues. The CDR3 sequence is CASTQLPGTNYGYTF. The CDR3 nucleotides are TGTGCCAGCACACAGCTCCCAGGAACTAACTATGGCTACACCTTC.